The sequence of this TCR beta chain was determined in a study of spatial heterogeneity in lung cancer. Study in general: Alpha-chain sequences were consistently detected in smaller numbers than beta-chain sequences.

This clonotype has ten or more counts. CDR1 and CDR2 from the germline V gene are ENHRY and SYGVKD. The CDR3 is 13 residues long. Trimming removed 4 bases from V and 5 bases from J, with 11 bases in between. Time point in this sample: sample taken at primary tumor resection. No cells were sorted before sequencing. The whole RNA sequenced was extracted from tumor, nontumor lung or frozen PBMC. The cohort: 70 to 75 early-stage, untreated non-small cell lung cancer patients. Each molecule of TCR cDNA was tagged with one unique molecular identifier. A single record per CDR3 protein comes from TCRdb applying MiXCR to the 5' RACE reads. The sample yields almost 75,000 distinct CDR3 sequences, about an eighth seen once.

The clonotype originates from a male donor with early-stage non-small cell lung cancer. The starting material was PBMCs, obtained at surgery. The rearrangement links TRBV10-3 to TRBJ1-1; D gene uncertain. The DNA for the CDR3 is TGTGCCATCAGTGGCGGAGTAGGTACTGAAGCTTTCTTT. Translated, it gives CAISGGVGTEAFF.